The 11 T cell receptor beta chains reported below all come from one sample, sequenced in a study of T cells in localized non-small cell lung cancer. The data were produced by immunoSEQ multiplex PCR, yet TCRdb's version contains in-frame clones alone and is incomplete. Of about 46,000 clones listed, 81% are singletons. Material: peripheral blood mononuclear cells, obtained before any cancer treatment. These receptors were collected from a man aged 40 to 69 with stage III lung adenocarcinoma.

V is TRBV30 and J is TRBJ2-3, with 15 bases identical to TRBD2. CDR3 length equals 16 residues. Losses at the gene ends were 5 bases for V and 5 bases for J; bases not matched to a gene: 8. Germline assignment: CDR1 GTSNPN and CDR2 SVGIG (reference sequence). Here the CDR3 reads CAWAPGLAGGGDTQYF. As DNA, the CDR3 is TGTGCCTGGGCACCGGGACTAGCGGGGGGTGGAGATACGCAGTATTTT.

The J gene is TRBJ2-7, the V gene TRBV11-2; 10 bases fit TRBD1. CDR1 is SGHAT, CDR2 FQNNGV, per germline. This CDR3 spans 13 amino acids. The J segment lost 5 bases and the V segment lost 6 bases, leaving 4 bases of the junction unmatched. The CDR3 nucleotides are TGTGCCAGCAGGTGGACAGGGGGTGACGAGCAGTACTTC. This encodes CASRWTGGDEQYF.

Here the CDR3 DNA reads TGTGCCAGCAGTTTGGCAGGGGATAACTATGGCTACACCTTC. Its protein is CASSLAGDNYGYTF. V is TRBV28 and J is TRBJ1-2; D might be TRBD1 (6 bases). This CDR3 spans 14 amino acids. CDR1 MDHEN and CDR2 SYDVKM come from the germline V gene. Deletions cut 3 bases from V and 1 base from J, with 9 bases between.

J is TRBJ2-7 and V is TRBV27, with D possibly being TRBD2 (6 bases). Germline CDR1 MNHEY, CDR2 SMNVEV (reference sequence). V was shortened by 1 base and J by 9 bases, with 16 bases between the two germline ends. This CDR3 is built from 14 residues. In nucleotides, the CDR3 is TGTGCCAGCAGTTTATTTGCGCGCGGGGCCGCGCAGTACTTC. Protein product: CASSLFARGAAQYF.

In DNA form, the CDR3 reads TGTGCCAGCAGTTTCTCTCAGGGTGGCACTGAAGCTTTCTTT. This codes for CASSFSQGGTEAFF. The chain links TRBV2 to TRBJ1-1; TRBD1 might be the D (5 bases). Trimming cost V 5 bases and J 4 bases, with 14 bases left between them. CDR3 size: 14 residues. Germline V gene lookup returns CDR1 SNHLY and CDR2 FYNNEI.

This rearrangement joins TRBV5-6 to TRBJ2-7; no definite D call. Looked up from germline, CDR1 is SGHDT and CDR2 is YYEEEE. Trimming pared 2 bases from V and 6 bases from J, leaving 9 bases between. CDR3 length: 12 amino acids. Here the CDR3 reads CASSFGSGEQYF. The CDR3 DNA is TGTGCCAGCAGCTTCGGAAGTGGCGAGCAGTACTTC.

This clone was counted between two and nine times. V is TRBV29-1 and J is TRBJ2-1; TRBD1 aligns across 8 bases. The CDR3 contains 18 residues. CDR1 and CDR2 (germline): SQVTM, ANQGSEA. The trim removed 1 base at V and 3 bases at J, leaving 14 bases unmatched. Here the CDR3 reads CSVEGLGDRGRSYNEQFF. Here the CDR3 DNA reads TGCAGCGTTGAAGGCCTGGGCGACAGGGGAAGGAGCTACAATGAGCAGTTCTTC.

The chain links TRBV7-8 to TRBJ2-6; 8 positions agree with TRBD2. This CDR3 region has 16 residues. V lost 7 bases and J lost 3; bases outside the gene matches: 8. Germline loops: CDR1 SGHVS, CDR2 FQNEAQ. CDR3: CASNSRGGFGANVLTF. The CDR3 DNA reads TGTGCCAGCAACTCACGGGGGGGTTTTGGGGCCAACGTCCTGACTTTC. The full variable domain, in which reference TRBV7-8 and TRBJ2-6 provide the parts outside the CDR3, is GAGVSQSPRYKVAKRGQDVALRCDPISGHVSLFWYQQALGQGPEFLTYFQNEAQLDKSGLPSDRFFAERPEGSVSTLKIQRTQQEDSAVYLCASNSRGGFGANVLTFGAGSRLTVL.

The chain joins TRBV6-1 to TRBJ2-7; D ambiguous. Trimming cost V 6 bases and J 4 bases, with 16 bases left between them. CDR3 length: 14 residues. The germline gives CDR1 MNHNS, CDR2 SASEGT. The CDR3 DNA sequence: TGTGCCAGCAGGGCCGAGACACGCGCTTACGAGCAGTACTTC. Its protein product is CASRAETRAYEQYF.

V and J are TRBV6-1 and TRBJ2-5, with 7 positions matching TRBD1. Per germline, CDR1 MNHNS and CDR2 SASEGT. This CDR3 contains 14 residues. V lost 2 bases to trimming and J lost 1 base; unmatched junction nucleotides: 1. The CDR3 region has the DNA TGTGCCAGCAGTGAATGGGACAGCCAAGAGACCCAGTACTTC. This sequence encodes CASSEWDSQETQYF.

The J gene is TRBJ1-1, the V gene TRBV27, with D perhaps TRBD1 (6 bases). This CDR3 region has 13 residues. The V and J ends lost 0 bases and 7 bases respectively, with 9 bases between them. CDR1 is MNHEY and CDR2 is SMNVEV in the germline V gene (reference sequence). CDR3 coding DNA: TGTGCCAGCAGTTTATCTGGGGGGCGTGAAGCTTTCTTT. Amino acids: CASSLSGGREAFF.